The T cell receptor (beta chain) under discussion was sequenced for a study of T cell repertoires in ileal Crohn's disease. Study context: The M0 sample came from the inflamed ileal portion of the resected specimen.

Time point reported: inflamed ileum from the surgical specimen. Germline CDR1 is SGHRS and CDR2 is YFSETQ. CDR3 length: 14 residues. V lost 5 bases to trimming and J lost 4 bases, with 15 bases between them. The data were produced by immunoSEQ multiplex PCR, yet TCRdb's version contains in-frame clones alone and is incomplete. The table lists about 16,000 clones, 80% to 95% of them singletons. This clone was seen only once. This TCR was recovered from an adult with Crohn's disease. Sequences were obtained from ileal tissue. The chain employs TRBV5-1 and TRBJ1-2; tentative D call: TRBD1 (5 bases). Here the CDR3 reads CASRPPGPVYGYTF. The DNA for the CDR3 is TGCGCCAGCAGACCTCCGGGACCGGTCTATGGCTACACCTTC. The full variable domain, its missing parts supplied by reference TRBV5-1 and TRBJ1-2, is KAGVTQTPRYLIKTRGQQVTLSCSPISGHRSVSWYQQTPGQGLQFLFEYFSETQRNKGNFPGRFSGRQFSNSRSEMNVSTLELGDSALYLCASRPPGPVYGYTFGSGTRLTVV.